Listed below are T cell receptor beta chains from one sample, sequenced in a study of PD-1 blockade in classical Hodgkin lymphoma. Sequencing used immunoSEQ multiplex PCR; TCRdb keeps in-frame clones, though not all of them. The sample holds approximately 98,000 clones, approximately 90% seen once. Sequenced here: peripheral blood mononuclear cells (PBMCs), sampled before the second cycle of nivolumab. These TCRs come from a human donor with classical Hodgkin lymphoma. Each CDR3 is given with its conserved first and last residue. A D gene is named only where the DNA matches it firmly. Rows give clone size only sometimes, using once, few, many, or a class for an expanded clone.

j_gene: TRBJ2-7
v_gene: TRBV7-2
d_gene: TRBD2
abundance: -
CDR3aa: CASSVRSGVSSYEQYF
CDR3nt: TGTGCCAGCAGCGTGCGTAGCGGGGTATCATCCTACGAGCAGTACTTC

j_gene: TRBJ2-5
v_gene: TRBV5-6
d_gene: -
abundance: -
CDR3aa: CASSLEKTNHQGTQYF
CDR3nt: TGTGCCAGCAGCCTGGAAAAGACTAACCATCAGGGGACCCAGTACTTC

j_gene: TRBJ2-7
v_gene: TRBV14
d_gene: TRBD2
abundance: -
CDR3aa: CASGLAPSEQYF
CDR3nt: TGTGCCTCCGGACTAGCCCCCTCCGAGCAGTACTTC

j_gene: TRBJ2-7
v_gene: TRBV6-5
d_gene: TRBD2
abundance: -
CDR3aa: CASSRLAGDYEQYF
CDR3nt: TGTGCCAGCAGCCGACTAGCGGGAGACTACGAGCAGTACTTC

j_gene: TRBJ1-5
v_gene: TRBV5-6
d_gene: -
abundance: -
CDR3aa: CASSLGWEDQPQHF
CDR3nt: TGTGCCAGCAGCTTGGGGTGGGAGGATCAGCCCCAGCATTTT

j_gene: TRBJ1-1
v_gene: TRBV30
d_gene: -
abundance: -
CDR3aa: CARTEGRSTEAFF
CDR3nt: TGTGCCAGAACAGAGGGGCGAAGCACTGAAGCTTTCTTT

j_gene: TRBJ2-7
v_gene: TRBV6-6
d_gene: -
abundance: -
CDR3aa: CASSPGGDRISHEQYF
CDR3nt: TGTGCCAGCAGTCCAGGGGGGGACAGGATTAGCCACGAGCAGTACTTC

j_gene: TRBJ2-1
v_gene: TRBV27
d_gene: TRBD1
abundance: -
CDR3aa: CASRQLWGTGPYNEQFF
CDR3nt: TGTGCCAGCAGACAACTCTGGGGGACAGGGCCCTACAATGAGCAGTTCTTC

j_gene: TRBJ2-7
v_gene: TRBV6-5
d_gene: TRBD2
abundance: -
CDR3aa: CASSYSTSGSTNF
CDR3nt: TGTGCCAGCAGTTATTCGACTAGCGGGAGTACTAACTTC

j_gene: TRBJ1-3
v_gene: TRBV7-2
d_gene: -
abundance: -
CDR3aa: CASSPGHSGNTIYF
CDR3nt: TGTGCCAGCAGCCCTGGACACTCTGGAAACACCATATATTTT

j_gene: TRBJ2-7
v_gene: TRBV7-9
d_gene: -
abundance: -
CDR3aa: CASSLGEYYEQYF
CDR3nt: TGTGCCAGCAGCTTGGGTGAATACTACGAGCAGTACTTC

j_gene: TRBJ2-1
v_gene: TRBV18
d_gene: TRBD2
abundance: -
CDR3aa: CASSGSSGNEQFF
CDR3nt: TGTGCCAGCTCAGGTAGTAGCGGGAATGAGCAGTTCTTC

j_gene: TRBJ2-1
v_gene: TRBV7-6
d_gene: -
abundance: -
CDR3aa: CASSALASSSYNEQFF
CDR3nt: TGTGCCAGCAGCGCTCTAGCGAGCAGCTCCTACAATGAGCAGTTCTTC

j_gene: TRBJ1-1
v_gene: TRBV6-5
d_gene: TRBD1
abundance: -
CDR3aa: CASSQSGGRAFF
CDR3nt: TGTGCCAGCAGTCAGTCAGGGGGACGAGCTTTCTTT

j_gene: TRBJ1-1
v_gene: TRBV19
d_gene: -
abundance: once
CDR3aa: CASSVDRTNTEAFF
CDR3nt: TGTGCCAGTAGCGTTGACAGGACGAACACTGAAGCTTTCTTT

j_gene: TRBJ2-1
v_gene: TRBV7-9
d_gene: TRBD1
abundance: -
CDR3aa: CASSLWTGGSYNEQFF
CDR3nt: TGTGCCAGCAGCCTCTGGACAGGGGGCTCCTACAATGAGCAGTTCTTC

j_gene: TRBJ1-5
v_gene: TRBV28
d_gene: -
abundance: once
CDR3aa: CASRVGSGWNQPQHF
CDR3nt: TGTGCCAGCAGAGTGGGGTCAGGGTGGAATCAGCCCCAGCATTTT

j_gene: TRBJ2-7
v_gene: TRBV29-1
d_gene: -
abundance: -
CDR3aa: CSVGQNLYEQYF
CDR3nt: TGCAGCGTTGGACAGAACCTCTACGAGCAGTACTTC

j_gene: TRBJ2-5
v_gene: TRBV5-1
d_gene: -
abundance: -
CDR3aa: CASSLGSGRETQYF
CDR3nt: TGCGCCAGCAGCTTAGGGAGTGGGCGGGAGACCCAGTACTTC

j_gene: TRBJ2-1
v_gene: TRBV11-3
d_gene: TRBD2
abundance: -
CDR3aa: CASSFRLAEYNEQFF
CDR3nt: TGTGCCAGCAGCTTCAGGCTAGCGGAGTACAATGAGCAGTTCTTC

j_gene: TRBJ2-1
v_gene: TRBV19
d_gene: -
abundance: -
CDR3aa: CASRGTYNEQFF
CDR3nt: TGTGCCAGTAGGGGGACGTACAATGAGCAGTTCTTC

j_gene: TRBJ2-3
v_gene: TRBV6-5
d_gene: TRBD2
abundance: -
CDR3aa: CASSMTSGSSDTQYF
CDR3nt: TGTGCCAGCAGTATGACTAGCGGGAGTTCAGATACGCAGTATTTT

j_gene: TRBJ2-5
v_gene: TRBV5-1
d_gene: -
abundance: -
CDR3aa: CASSFAGEEETQYF
CDR3nt: TGCGCCAGCAGCTTTGCAGGGGAGGAAGAGACCCAGTACTTC

j_gene: TRBJ2-3
v_gene: TRBV7-2
d_gene: TRBD2
abundance: -
CDR3aa: CASSKRDYSTTDTQYF
CDR3nt: TGTGCCAGCAGCAAACGGGACTACTCCACCACAGATACGCAGTATTTT

j_gene: TRBJ2-5
v_gene: TRBV6-1
d_gene: -
abundance: -
CDR3aa: CASSFSETQYF
CDR3nt: TGTGCCAGCAGTTTTTCTGAGACCCAGTACTTC

j_gene: TRBJ2-1
v_gene: TRBV6-5
d_gene: TRBD2
abundance: once
CDR3aa: CASSYSGLAGINEQFF
CDR3nt: TGTGCCAGCAGTTACTCAGGACTAGCGGGGATCAATGAGCAGTTCTTC

j_gene: TRBJ1-3
v_gene: TRBV7-2
d_gene: -
abundance: -
CDR3aa: CASSLGSQILSGNTIYF
CDR3nt: TGTGCCAGCAGCCTAGGGTCCCAGATCCTCTCTGGAAACACCATATATTTT

j_gene: TRBJ1-1
v_gene: TRBV5-6
d_gene: -
abundance: -
CDR3aa: CASSLLDTEAFF
CDR3nt: TGTGCCAGCAGCTTGCTAGACACTGAAGCTTTCTTT

j_gene: TRBJ2-7
v_gene: TRBV27
d_gene: -
abundance: -
CDR3aa: CASSVGILGEQYF
CDR3nt: TGTGCCAGCAGCGTGGGAATTCTCGGCGAGCAGTACTTC

j_gene: TRBJ2-1
v_gene: TRBV19
d_gene: -
abundance: once
CDR3aa: CASSTASYNEQFF
CDR3nt: TGTGCCAGTAGTACGGCTAGCTACAATGAGCAGTTCTTC